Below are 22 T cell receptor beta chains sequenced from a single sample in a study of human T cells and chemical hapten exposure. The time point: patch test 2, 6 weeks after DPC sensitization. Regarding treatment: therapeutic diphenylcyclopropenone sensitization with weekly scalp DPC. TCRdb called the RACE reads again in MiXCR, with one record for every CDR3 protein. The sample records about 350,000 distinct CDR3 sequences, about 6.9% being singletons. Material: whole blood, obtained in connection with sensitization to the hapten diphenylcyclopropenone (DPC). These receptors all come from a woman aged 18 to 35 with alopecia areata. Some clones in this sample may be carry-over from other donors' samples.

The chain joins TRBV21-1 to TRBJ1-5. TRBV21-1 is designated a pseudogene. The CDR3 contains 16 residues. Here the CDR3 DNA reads TGTGCCAGCAGCAAATCTGACGGGGAGAGCAATCAGCCCCAGCATTTT. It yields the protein CASSKSDGESNQPQHF.

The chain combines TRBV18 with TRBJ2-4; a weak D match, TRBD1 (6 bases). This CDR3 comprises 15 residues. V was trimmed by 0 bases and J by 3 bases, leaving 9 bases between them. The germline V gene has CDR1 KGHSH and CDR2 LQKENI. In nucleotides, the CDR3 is TGTGCCAGCTCACCACCAGGGGGATACAAAAACATTCAGTACTTC. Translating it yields CASSPPGGYKNIQYF.

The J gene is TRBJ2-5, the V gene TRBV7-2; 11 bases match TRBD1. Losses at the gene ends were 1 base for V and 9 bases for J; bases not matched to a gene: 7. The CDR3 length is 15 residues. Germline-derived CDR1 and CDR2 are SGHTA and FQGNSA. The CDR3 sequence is CASSLGSPGQGAQYF. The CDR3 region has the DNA TGTGCCAGCAGCTTAGGTTCACCGGGACAGGGGGCCCAGTACTTC.

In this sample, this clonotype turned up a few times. The chain's CDR3 is CASSPPTSAGPKQYF. CDR3 coding DNA: TGTGCCAGCAGCCCCCCGACGTCGGCGGGACCGAAGCAGTACTTC. The V call is TRBV11-1, the J call TRBJ2-7; possibly TRBD2 for D (6 bases). The germline gives CDR1 SGHAT, CDR2 FQDESV (reference sequence). V lost 5 bases and J lost 8, with 22 bases in between. CDR3 length equals 15 residues.

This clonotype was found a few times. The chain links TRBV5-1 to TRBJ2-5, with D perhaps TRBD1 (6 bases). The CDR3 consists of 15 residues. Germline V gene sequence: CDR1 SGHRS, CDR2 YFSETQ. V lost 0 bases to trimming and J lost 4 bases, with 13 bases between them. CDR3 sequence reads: CASSLEGNRAETQYF. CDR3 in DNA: TGCGCCAGCAGCTTGGAGGGGAACAGGGCAGAGACCCAGTACTTC.

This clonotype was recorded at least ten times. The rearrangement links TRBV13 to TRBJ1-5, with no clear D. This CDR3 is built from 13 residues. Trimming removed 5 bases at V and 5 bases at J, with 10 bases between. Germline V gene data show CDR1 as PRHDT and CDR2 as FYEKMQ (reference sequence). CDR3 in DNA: TGTGCCAGCAGCATTCGATCGTATCAGCCCCAGCATTTT. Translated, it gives CASSIRSYQPQHF.

In DNA form, the CDR3 reads TGTGCCAGCAGCGCGACAGGGGCTACCGGGGAGCTGTTTTTT. Its protein is CASSATGATGELFF. The chain combines TRBV5-5 with TRBJ2-2; 8 bases are shared with TRBD1. The CDR3 contains 14 residues. Germline loops: CDR1 SGHKS, CDR2 YYEKEE (reference sequence). Trimming cost V 4 bases and J 5 bases; bases outside gene matches: 4.

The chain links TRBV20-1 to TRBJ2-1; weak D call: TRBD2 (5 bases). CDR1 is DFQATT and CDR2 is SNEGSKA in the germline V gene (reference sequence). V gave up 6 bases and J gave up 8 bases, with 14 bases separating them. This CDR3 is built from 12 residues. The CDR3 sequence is CSAHRAGDEQFF. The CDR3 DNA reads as TGCAGTGCACATCGGGCCGGGGATGAGCAGTTCTTC.

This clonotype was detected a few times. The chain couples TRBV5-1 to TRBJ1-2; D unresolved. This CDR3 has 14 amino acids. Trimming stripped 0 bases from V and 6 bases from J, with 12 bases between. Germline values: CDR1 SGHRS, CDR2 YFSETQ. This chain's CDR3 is CASSLGLGTDGYTF. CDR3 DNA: TGCGCCAGCAGCTTGGGTCTGGGTACGGATGGCTACACCTTC. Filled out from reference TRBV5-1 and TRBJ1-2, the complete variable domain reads KAGVTQTPRYLIKTRGQQVTLSCSPISGHRSVSWYQQTPGQGLQFLFEYFSETQRNKGNFPGRFSGRQFSNSRSEMNVSTLELGDSALYLCASSLGLGTDGYTFGSGTRLTVV.

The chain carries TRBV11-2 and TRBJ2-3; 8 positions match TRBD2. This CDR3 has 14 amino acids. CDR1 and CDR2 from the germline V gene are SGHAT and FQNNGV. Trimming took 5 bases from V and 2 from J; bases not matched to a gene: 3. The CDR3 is CASSHSGVTDTQYF. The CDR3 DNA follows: TGTGCCAGCAGCCATAGCGGGGTCACAGATACGCAGTATTTT.

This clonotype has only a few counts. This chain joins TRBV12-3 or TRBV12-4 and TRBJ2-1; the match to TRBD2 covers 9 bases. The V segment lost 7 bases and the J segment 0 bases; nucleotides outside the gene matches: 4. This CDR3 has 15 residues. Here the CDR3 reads CASTDSGSSYNEQFF. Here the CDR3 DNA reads TGTGCCAGCACCGATAGCGGGAGCTCCTACAATGAGCAGTTCTTC.

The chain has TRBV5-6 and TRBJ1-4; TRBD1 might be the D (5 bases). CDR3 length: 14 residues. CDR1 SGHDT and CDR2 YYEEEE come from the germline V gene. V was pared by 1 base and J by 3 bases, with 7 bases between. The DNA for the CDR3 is TGTGCCAGCAGCTTGAAGGGGCCTAATGAAAAACTGTTTTTT. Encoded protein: CASSLKGPNEKLFF.

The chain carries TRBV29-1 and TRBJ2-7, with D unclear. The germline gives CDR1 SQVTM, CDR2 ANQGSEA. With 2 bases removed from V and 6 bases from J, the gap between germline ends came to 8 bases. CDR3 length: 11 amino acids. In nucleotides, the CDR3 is TGCAGCGTTGAAAGGAGAGGCGAGCAGTACTTC. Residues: CSVERRGEQYF.

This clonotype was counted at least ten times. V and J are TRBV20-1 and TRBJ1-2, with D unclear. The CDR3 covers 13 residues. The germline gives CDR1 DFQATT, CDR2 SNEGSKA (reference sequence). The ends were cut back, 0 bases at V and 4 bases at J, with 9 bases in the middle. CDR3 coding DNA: TGCAGTGCTAGAGAGGCCCAAGGCTATGGCTACACCTTC. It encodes CSAREAQGYGYTF.

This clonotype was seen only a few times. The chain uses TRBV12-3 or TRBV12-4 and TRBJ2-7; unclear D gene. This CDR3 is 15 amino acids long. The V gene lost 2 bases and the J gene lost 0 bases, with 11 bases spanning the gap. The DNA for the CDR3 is TGTGCCAGCAGTTTAAACCGGGCGAACTCCTACGAGCAGTACTTC. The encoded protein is CASSLNRANSYEQYF.

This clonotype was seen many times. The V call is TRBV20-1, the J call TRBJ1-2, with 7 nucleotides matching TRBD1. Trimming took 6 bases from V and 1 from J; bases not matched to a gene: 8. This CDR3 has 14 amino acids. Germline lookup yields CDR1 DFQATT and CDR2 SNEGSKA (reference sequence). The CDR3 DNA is TGCAGTGCGCGACAGGGTTTTATTAACTATGGCTACACCTTC. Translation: CSARQGFINYGYTF.

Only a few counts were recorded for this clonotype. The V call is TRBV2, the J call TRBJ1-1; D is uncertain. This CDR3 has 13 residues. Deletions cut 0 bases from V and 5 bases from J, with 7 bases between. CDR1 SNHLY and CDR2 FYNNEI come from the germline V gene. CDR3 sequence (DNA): TGTGCCAGCAGTGAAGCGGTCCGGACTGAAGCTTTCTTT. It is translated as CASSEAVRTEAFF. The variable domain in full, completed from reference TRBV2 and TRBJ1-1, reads EPEVTQTPSHQVTQMGQEVILRCVPISNHLYFYWYRQILGQKVEFLVSFYNNEISEKSEIFDDQFSVERPDGSNFTLKIRSTKLEDSAMYFCASSEAVRTEAFFGQGTRLTVV.

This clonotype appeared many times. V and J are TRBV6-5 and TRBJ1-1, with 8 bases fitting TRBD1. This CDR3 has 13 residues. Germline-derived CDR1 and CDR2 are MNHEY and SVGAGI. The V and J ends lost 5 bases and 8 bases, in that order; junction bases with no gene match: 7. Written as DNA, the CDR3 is TGTGCCAGCAGTGACCGGGACAGGCAAGAAGCTTTCTTT. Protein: CASSDRDRQEAFF.

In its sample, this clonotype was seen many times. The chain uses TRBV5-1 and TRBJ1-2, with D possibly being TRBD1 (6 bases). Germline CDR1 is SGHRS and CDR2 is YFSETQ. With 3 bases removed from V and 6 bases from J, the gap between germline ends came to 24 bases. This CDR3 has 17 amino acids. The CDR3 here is CASSSNINRVYMDGYTF. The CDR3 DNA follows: TGCGCCAGCAGCTCCAACATCAACAGGGTTTATATGGATGGCTACACCTTC.

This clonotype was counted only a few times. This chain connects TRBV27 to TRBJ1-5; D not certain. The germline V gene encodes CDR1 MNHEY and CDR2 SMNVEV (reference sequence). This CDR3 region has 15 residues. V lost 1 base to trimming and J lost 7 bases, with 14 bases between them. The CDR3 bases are TGTGCCAGCAGTTTATACCTGGGTAGCCTGCAGCCCCAGCATTTT. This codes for CASSLYLGSLQPQHF.

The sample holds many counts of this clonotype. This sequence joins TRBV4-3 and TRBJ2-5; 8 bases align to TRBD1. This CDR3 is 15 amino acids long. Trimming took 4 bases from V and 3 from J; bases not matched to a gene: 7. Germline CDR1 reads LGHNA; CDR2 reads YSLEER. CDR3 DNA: TGCGCCAGCAGCCGCATTCTGGACAGGGAAGAGACCCAGTACTTC. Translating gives CASSRILDREETQYF.

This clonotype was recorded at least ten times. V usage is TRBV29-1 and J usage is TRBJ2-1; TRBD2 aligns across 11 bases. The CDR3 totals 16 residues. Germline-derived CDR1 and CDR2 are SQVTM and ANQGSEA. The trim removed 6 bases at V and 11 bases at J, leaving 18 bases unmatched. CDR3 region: CSVLFGEILAGGQQFF. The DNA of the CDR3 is TGCAGCGTGCTCTTTGGGGAGATTCTAGCGGGGGGCCAGCAGTTCTTC.